This T cell receptor beta chain was profiled in a study of T cell clones after liver transplantation. About the study: Graft-donor-reactive sequences were compared with third-party-reactive TCRbeta sequences from pre-transplant mixed lymphocyte reactions. Draws occurred before transplant, before withdrawal, and after complete or failed withdrawal.

The CDR3 totals 13 residues. Trimming took 1 base from V and 6 from J, leaving 9 bases between them. Germline CDR1 and CDR2: SGHVS and FQNEAQ. Whole-study results and caveats: Conclusions were preliminary, with small, heterogeneous patient groups.

Using immunoSEQ multiplex PCR, the repertoire was profiled, and TCRdb retains in-frame clones only, with some absent. The data show roughly 15,000 clones, 82% seen once. This clone has a single count. Its antigen is undetermined. Sequencing was performed on CD8+ T cells from blood, taken around 44 months after liver transplant. This chain connects TRBV7-8 to TRBJ1-2, with D uncertain. This receptor was identified in a human patient who received a liver transplant. Certain T cells may be donor cells from the graft. Here the CDR3 reads CASSLVPSDGYTF. CDR3 coding DNA: TGTGCCAGCAGCTTAGTCCCGAGCGATGGCTACACCTTC.